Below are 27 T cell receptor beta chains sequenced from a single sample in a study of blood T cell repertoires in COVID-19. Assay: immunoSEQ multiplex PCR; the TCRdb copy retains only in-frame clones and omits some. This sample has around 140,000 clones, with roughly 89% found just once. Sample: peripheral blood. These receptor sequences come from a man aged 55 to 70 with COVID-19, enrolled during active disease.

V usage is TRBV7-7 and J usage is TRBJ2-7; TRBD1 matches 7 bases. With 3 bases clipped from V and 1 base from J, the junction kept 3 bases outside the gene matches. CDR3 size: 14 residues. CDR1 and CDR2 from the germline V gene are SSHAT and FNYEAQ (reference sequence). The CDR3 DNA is TGTGCCAGCAGCTTGTCGACAGGGTCCTACGAGCAGTACTTC. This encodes CASSLSTGSYEQYF.

The CDR3 region is CAWGTLPNTEAFF. The CDR3, as DNA: TGTGCCTGGGGGACACTCCCGAACACTGAAGCTTTCTTT. This rearrangement joins TRBV30 to TRBJ1-1, with D perhaps matching TRBD1 (6 bases). The length of the CDR3 is 13 residues. V was cut by 5 bases and J by 1 base, with 11 bases left in between. Germline assignment: CDR1 GTSNPN and CDR2 SVGIG (reference sequence).

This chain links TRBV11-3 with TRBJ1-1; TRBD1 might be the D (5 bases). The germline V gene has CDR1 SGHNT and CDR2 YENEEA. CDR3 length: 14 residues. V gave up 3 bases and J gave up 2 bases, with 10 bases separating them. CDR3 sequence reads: CASSFEGANTEAFF. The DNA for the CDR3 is TGTGCCAGCAGCTTTGAAGGGGCTAACACTGAAGCTTTCTTT.

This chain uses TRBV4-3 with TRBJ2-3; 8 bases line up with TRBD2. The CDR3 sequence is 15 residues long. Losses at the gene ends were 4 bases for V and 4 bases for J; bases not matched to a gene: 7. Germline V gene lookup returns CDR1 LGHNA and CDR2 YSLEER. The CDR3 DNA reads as TGCGCCAGCAGCCCGCGGGCGGGGGGACCAGATACGCAGTATTTT. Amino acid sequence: CASSPRAGGPDTQYF.

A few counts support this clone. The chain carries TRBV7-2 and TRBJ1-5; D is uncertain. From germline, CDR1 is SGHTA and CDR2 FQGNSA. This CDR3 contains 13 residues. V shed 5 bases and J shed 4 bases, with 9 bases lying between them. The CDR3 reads CASSVDENQPQHF. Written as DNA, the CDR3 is TGTGCCAGCAGCGTCGATGAGAATCAGCCCCAGCATTTT.

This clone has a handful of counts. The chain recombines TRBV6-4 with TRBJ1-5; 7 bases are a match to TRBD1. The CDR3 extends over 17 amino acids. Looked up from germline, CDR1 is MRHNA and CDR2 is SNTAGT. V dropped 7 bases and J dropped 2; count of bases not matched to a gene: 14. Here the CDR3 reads CASIVGGEGAGNQPQHF. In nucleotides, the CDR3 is TGTGCCAGCATCGTCGGGGGTGAGGGGGCTGGCAATCAGCCCCAGCATTTT.

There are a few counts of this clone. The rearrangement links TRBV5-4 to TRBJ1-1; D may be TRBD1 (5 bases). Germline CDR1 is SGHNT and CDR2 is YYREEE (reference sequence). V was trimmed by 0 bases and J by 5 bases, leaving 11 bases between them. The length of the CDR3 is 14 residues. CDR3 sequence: CASSLVGGGTEAFF. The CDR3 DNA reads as TGTGCCAGCAGCTTGGTGGGGGGAGGTACTGAAGCTTTCTTT.

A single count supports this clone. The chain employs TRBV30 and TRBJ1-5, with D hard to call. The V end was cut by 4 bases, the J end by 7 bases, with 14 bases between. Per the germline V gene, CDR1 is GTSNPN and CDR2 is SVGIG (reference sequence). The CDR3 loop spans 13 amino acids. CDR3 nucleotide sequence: TGTGCCTGGACCCTAGGTCGTCAACAGCCCCAGCATTTT. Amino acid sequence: CAWTLGRQQPQHF.

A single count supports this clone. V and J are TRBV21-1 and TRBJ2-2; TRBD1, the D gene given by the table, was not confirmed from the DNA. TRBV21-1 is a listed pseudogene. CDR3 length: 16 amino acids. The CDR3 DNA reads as TGTGCCAGCAGCAAAGGTTGCAGGCTGAACACCGGGGAGCTGTTTTTT. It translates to CASSKGCRLNTGELFF.

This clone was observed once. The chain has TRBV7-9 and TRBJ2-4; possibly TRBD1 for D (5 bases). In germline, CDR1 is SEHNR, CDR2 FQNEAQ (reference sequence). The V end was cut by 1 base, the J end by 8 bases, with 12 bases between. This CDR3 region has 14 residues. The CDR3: CASSLEGRADIQYF. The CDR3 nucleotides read TGTGCCAGCAGCTTAGAGGGCAGGGCGGACATTCAGTACTTC. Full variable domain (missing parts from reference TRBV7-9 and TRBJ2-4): DTGVSQNPRHKITKRGQNVTFRCDPISEHNRLYWYRQTLGQGPEFLTYFQNEAQLEKSRLLSDRFSAERPKGSFSTLEIQRTEQGDSAMYLCASSLEGRADIQYFGAGTRLSVL.

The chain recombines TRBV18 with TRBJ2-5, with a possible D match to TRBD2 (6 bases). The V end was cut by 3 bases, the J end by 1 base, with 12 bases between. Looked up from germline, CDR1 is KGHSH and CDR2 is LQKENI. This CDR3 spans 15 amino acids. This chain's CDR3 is CASSPLGGAQETQYF. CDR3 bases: TGTGCCAGCTCACCCCTGGGCGGGGCCCAAGAGACCCAGTACTTC.

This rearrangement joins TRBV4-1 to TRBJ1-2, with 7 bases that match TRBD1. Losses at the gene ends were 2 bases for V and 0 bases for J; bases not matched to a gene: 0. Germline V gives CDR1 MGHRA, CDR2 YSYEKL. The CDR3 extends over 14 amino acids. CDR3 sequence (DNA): TGCGCCAGCAGCCAACAGGGGGCTAACTATGGCTACACCTTC. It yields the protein CASSQQGANYGYTF.

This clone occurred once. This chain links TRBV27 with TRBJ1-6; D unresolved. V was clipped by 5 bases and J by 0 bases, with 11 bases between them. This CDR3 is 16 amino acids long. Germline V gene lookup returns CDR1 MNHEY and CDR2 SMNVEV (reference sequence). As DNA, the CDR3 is TGTGCCAGCAGTCCCCGTAGGAGCTCCTATAATTCACCCCTCCACTTT. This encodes CASSPRRSSYNSPLHF.

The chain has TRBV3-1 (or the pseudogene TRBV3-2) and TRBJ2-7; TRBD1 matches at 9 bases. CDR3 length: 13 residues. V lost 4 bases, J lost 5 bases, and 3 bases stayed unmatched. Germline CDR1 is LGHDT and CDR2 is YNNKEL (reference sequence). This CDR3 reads CASSRTGGHEQYF. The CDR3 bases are TGTGCCAGCAGCCGTACAGGGGGCCACGAGCAGTACTTC.

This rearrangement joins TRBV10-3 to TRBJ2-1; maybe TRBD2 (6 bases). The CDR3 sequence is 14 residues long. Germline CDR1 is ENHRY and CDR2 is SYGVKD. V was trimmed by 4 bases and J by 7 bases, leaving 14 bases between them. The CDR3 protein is CAISVSSGLNEQFF. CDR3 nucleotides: TGTGCCATCAGTGTTAGTAGCGGCCTTAATGAGCAGTTCTTC.

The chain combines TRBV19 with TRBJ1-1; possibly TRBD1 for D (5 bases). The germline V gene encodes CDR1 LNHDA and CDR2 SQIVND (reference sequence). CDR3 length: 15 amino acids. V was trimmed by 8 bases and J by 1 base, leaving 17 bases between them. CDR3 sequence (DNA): TGTGCCAGTGGGAAAGGGGTAGAAGGGAACACTGAAGCTTTCTTT. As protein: CASGKGVEGNTEAFF.

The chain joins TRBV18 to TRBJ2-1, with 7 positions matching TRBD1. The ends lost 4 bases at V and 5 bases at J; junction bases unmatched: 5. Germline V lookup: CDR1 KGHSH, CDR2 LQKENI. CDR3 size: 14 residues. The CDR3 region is CASSLGTANNEQFF. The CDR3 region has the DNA TGTGCCAGCTCACTAGGGACAGCGAACAATGAGCAGTTCTTC.

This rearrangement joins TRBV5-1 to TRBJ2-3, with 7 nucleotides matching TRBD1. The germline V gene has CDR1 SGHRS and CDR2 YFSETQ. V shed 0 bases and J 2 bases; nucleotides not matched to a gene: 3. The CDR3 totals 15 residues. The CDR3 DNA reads TGCGCCAGCAGCTTGGAGGGACAGCCCACAGATACGCAGTATTTT. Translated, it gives CASSLEGQPTDTQYF.

CDR3 in amino acids: CASSREGAAWAYNEQFF. As DNA, the CDR3 is TGTGCCAGCAGCCGAGAGGGGGCAGCCTGGGCCTACAATGAGCAGTTCTTC. The gene calls are TRBV28 and TRBJ2-1; 7 bases map to TRBD1. Germline CDR1 is MDHEN and CDR2 is SYDVKM. J gave up 2 bases and V 6 bases, and 13 bases lay outside the gene matches. The CDR3 has 17 amino acids.

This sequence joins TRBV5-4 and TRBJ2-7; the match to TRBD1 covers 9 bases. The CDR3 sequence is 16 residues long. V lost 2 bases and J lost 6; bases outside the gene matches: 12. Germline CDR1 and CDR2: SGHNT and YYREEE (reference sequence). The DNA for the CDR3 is TGTGCCAGCAGCTTACGGACAGGGGTTGGAATAGGCGAGCAGTACTTC. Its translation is CASSLRTGVGIGEQYF.

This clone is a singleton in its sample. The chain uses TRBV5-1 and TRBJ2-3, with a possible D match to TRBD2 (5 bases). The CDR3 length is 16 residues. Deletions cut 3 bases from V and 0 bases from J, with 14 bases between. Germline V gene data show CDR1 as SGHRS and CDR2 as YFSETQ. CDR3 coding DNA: TGCGCCAGCAGCTCGGATTCACCGGGGAGCACAGATACGCAGTATTTT. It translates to CASSSDSPGSTDTQYF. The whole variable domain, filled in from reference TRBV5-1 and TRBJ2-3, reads KAGVTQTPRYLIKTRGQQVTLSCSPISGHRSVSWYQQTPGQGLQFLFEYFSETQRNKGNFPGRFSGRQFSNSRSEMNVSTLELGDSALYLCASSSDSPGSTDTQYFGPGTRLTVL.

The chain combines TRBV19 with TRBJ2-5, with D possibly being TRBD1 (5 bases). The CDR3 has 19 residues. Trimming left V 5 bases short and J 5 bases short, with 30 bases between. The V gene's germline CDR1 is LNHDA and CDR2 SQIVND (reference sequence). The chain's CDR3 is CASSPRLTAQKDKRETQYF. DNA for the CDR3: TGTGCCAGTAGTCCTAGGTTGACAGCGCAAAAGGACAAAAGGGAGACCCAGTACTTC.

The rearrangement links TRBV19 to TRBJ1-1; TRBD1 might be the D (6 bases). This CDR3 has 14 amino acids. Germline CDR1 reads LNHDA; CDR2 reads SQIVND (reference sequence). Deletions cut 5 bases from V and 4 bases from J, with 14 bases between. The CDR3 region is CASSGDRGGTEAFF. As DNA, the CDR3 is TGTGCCAGTAGTGGTGATCGAGGGGGCACTGAAGCTTTCTTT.

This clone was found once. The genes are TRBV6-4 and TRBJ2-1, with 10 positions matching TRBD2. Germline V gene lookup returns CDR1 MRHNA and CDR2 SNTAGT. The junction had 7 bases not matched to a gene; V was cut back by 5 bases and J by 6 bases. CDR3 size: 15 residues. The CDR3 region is CASSPLAGVSNEQFF. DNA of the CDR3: TGTGCCAGCAGTCCCCTAGCGGGGGTAAGCAATGAGCAGTTCTTC.

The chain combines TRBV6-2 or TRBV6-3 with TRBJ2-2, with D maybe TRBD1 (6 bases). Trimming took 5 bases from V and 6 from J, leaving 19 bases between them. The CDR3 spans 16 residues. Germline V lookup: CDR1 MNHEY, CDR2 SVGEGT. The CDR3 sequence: CASSKLTPRGPGELFF. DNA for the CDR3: TGTGCCAGCAGTAAATTGACCCCCAGGGGACCCGGGGAGCTGTTTTTT.

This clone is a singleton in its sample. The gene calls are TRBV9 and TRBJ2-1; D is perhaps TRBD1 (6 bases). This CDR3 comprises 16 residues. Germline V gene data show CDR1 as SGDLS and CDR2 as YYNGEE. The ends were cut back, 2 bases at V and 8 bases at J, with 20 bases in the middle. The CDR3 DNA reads TGTGCCAGCAGCGTTACCGACGCAGGGGTTTTCGATGAGCAGTTCTTC. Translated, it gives CASSVTDAGVFDEQFF.

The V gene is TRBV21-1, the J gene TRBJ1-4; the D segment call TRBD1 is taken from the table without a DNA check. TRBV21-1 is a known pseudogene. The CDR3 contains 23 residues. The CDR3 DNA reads TGTGCCAGCAGCAAAGGGGAGCGATTCACGGGACAGGGGCCTCTTGGCACTAATGAAAAACTGTTTTTT. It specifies CASSKGERFTGQGPLGTNEKLFF.